This TCR beta chain derives from a study of shared clonotypes between healthy human individuals. A remark on this clone: Antigen unknown.

General study results and limits: Generation probabilities were higher for clonotypes shared across all four sorted-subset donors than for unshared ones.

Here immunoSEQ multiplex PCR was the method, and the copy in TCRdb shows in-frame clones only, minus some. The sample includes fewer than 800,000 clones, about 91% of them seen just once. Positive CCR7 selection of CD45RO-negative cells yielded the naive CD8 cells, and terminally differentiated effector memory CD45RA+ cells were excluded. This TCR came from a young man in good health. Sequencing input: naive CD8+ T cells sorted from blood.

The CDR3 sequence: CASSDDMGLAGGTLDEQFF. CDR3 nucleotide sequence: TGTGCCAGCAGCGATGATATGGGACTAGCGGGAGGGACTTTGGATGAGCAGTTCTTC. The V call is TRBV7-2, the J call TRBJ2-1; 16 bases are shared with TRBD2. Germline V gives CDR1 SGHTA, CDR2 FQGNSA. There are 19 residues in the CDR3. J gave up 8 bases and V 5 bases, and 15 bases lay outside the gene matches.